This T cell receptor (beta chain) was recorded in a study of cytomegalovirus exposure and HLA in healthy donors. This CDR3 is 17 amino acids long. J was trimmed by 7 bases and V by 4 bases; bases with no gene match: 11. Germline values: CDR1 LNHDA, CDR2 SQIVND (reference sequence). 13 Jbeta primers and 60 Vbeta primers were used for the PCR. Repertoires were generated with immunoSEQ multiplex PCR, while TCRdb's copy carries only in-frame clones and drops some. Of some 180,000 clones listed, around 76% were seen once; the top ten hold about 1.6%. The source of this sequence is a man in his forties in good health and CMV-seronegative. V gene TRBV19 combines with J gene TRBJ2-1; 12 positions agree with TRBD2. The material sequenced was PBMCs. DNA for the CDR3: TGTGCCAGTAGTAAACCCTCCCTAGCGGGAGGGAGGAATGAGCAGTTCTTC. It translates to CASSKPSLAGGRNEQFF.